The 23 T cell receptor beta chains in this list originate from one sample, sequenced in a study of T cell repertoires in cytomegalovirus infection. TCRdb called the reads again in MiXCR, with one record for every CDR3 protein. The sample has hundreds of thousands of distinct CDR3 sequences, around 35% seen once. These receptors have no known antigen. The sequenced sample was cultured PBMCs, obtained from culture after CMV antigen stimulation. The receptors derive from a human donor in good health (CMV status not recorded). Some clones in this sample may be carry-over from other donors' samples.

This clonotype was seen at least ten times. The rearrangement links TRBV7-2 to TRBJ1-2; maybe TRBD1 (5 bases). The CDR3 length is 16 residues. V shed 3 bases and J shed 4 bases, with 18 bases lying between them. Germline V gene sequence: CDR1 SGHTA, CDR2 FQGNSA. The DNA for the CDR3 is TGTGCCAGCAGCTTCCCGCGGGGGTCGGCCACCTATGGCTACACCTTC. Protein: CASSFPRGSATYGYTF.

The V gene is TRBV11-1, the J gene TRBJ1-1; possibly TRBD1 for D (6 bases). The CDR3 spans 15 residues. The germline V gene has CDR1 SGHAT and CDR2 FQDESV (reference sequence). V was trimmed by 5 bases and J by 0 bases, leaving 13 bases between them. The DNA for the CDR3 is TGTGCCAGCAGCCTAAGGACAGCTTTGAACACTGAAGCTTTCTTT. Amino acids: CASSLRTALNTEAFF. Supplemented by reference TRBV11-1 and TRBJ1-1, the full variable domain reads EAEVAQSPRYKITEKSQAVAFWCDPISGHATLYWYRQILGQGPELLVQFQDESVVDDSQLPKDRFSAERLKGVDSTLKIQPAELGDSAMYLCASSLRTALNTEAFFGQGTRLTVV.

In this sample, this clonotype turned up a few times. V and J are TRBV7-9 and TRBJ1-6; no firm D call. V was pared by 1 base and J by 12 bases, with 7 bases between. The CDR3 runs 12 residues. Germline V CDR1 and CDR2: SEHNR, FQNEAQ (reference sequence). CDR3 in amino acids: CASSLETGPLHF. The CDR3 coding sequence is TGTGCCAGCAGCTTAGAGACTGGACCCCTCCACTTT.

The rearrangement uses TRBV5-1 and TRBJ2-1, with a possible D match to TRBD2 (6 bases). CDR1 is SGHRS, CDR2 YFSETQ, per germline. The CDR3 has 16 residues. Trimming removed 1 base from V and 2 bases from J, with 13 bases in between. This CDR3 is CASSLYPGLPYNEQFF. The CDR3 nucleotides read TGCGCCAGCAGCTTGTACCCGGGACTCCCCTACAATGAGCAGTTCTTC.

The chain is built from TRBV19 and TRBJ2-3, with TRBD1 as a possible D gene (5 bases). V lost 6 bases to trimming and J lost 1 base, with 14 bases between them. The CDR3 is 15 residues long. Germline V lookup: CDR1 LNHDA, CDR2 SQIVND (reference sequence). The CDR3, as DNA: TGTGCCAGTAGAATGGACAATTCCGGCACAGATACGCAGTATTTT. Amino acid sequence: CASRMDNSGTDTQYF.

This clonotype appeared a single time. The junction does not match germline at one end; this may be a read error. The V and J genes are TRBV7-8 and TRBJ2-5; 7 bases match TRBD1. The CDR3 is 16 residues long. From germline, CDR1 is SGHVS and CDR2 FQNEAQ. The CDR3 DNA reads TGTGCCAGCAGCTTAGTTTTAGGGGGCGGCCAAGAGACCCAGTCCTTC. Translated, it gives CASSLVLGGGQETQSF.

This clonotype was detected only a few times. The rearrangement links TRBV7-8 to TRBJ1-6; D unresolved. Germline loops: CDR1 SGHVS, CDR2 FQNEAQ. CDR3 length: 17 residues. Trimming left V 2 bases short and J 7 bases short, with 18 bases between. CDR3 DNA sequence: TGTGCCAGCAGCTTATCTCTGAGTCAGTCGGACAATTCACCCCTCCACTTT. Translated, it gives CASSLSLSQSDNSPLHF. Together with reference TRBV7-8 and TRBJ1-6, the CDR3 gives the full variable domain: GAGVSQSPRYKVAKRGQDVALRCDPISGHVSLFWYQQALGQGPEFLTYFQNEAQLDKSGLPSDRFFAERPEGSVSTLKIQRTQQEDSAVYLCASSLSLSQSDNSPLHFGNGTRLTVT.

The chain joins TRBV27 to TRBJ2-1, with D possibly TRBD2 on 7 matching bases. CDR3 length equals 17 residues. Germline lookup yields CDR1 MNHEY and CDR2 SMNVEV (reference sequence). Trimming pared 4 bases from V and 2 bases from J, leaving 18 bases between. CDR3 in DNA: TGTGCCAGCAGTTCCTCTGGGAGGGGGGGCACCTACAATGAGCAGTTCTTC. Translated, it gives CASSSSGRGGTYNEQFF.

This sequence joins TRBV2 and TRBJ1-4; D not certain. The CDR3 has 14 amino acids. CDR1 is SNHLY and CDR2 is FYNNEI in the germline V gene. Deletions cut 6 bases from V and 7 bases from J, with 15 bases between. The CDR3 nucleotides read TGTGCCAGCAGCCCGCCCTATTCAGGTGAAAAACTGTTTTTT. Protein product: CASSPPYSGEKLFF.

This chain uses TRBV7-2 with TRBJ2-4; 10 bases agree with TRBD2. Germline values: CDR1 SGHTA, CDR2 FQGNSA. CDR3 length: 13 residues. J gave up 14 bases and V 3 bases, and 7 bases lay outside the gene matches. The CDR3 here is CASSLRGLAAKYF. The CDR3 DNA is TGTGCCAGCAGCTTGCGAGGACTAGCGGCTAAGTACTTC.

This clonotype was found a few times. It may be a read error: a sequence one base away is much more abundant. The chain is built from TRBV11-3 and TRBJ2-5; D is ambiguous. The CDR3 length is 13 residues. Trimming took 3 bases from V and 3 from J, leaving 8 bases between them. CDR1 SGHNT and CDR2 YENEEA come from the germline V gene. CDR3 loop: CASSFGRKETQYF. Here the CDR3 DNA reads TGTGCCAGCAGCTTCGGCAGAAAAGAGACCCAGTACTTC.

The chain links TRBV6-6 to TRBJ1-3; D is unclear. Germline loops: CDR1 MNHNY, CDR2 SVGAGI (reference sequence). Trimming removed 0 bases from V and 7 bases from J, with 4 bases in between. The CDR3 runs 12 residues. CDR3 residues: CASSYSKNTIYF. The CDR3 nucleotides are TGTGCCAGCAGTTACTCTAAGAACACCATATATTTT.

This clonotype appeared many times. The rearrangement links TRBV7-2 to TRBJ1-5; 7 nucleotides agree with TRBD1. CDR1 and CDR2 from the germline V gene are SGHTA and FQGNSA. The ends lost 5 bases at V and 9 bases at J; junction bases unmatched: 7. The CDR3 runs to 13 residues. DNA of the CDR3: TGTGCCAGCAGCCTGGGACAGAACCGGCCCCAGCATTTT. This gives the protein CASSLGQNRPQHF.

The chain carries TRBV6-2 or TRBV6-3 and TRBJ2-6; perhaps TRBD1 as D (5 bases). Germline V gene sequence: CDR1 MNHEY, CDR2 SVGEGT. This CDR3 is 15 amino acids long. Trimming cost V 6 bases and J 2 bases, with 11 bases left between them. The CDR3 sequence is CASRPQGAGANVLTF. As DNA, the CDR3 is TGTGCCAGCAGACCCCAAGGGGCTGGGGCCAACGTCCTGACTTTC.

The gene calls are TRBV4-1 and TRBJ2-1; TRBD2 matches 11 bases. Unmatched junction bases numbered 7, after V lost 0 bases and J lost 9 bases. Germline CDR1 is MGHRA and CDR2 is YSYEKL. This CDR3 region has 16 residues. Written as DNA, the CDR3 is TGCGCCAGCAGCCAAGATCGGGCTAGCGGGAGGTCTGAGCAGTTCTTC. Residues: CASSQDRASGRSEQFF.

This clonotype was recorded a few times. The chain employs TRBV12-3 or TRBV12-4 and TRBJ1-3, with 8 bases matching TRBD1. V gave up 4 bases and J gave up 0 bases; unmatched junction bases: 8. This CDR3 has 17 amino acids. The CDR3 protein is CASSSPGQASSGNTIYF. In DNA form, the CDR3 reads TGTGCCAGCAGTTCACCGGGACAGGCGAGCTCTGGAAACACCATATATTTT.

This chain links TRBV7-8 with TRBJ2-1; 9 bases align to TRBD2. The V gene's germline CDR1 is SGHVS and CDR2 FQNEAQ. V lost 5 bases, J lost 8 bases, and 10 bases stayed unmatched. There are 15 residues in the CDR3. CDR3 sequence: CASSPLSSGGYEQFF. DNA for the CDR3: TGTGCCAGCAGCCCATTGAGTAGCGGGGGATATGAGCAGTTCTTC.

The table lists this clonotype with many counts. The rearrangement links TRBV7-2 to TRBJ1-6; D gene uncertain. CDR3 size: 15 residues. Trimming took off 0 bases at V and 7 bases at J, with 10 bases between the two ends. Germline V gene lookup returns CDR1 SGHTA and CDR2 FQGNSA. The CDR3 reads CASSLAVHLNSPLHF. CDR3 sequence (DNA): TGTGCCAGCAGCTTAGCGGTACACCTAAATTCACCCCTCCACTTT.

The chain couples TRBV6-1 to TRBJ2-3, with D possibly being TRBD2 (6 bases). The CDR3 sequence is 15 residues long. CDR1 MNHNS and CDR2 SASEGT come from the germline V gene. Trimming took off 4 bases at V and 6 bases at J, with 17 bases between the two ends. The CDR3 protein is CASSARDAAPDTQYF. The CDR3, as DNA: TGTGCCAGCAGTGCGCGGGACGCAGCTCCGGATACGCAGTATTTT.

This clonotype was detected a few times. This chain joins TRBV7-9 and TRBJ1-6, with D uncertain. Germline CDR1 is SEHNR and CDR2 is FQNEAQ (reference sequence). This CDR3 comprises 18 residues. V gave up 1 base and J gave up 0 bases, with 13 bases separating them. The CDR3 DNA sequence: TGTGCCAGCAGCTTAGGGGTCATAATGAGCTCCTATAATTCACCCCTCCACTTT. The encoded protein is CASSLGVIMSSYNSPLHF. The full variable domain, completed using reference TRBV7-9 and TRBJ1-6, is DTGVSQNPRHKITKRGQNVTFRCDPISEHNRLYWYRQTLGQGPEFLTYFQNEAQLEKSRLLSDRFSAERPKGSFSTLEIQRTEQGDSAMYLCASSLGVIMSSYNSPLHFGNGTRLTVT.

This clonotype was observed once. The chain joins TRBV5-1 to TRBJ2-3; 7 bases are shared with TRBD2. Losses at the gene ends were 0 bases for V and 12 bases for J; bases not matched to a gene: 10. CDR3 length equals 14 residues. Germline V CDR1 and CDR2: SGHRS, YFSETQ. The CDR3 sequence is CASSLDPSSGSQYF. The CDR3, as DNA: TGCGCCAGCAGCTTGGACCCCTCTAGCGGATCCCAGTATTTT.

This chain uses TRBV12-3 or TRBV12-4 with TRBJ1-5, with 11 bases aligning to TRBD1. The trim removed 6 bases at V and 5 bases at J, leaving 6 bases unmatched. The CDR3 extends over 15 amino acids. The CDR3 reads CASSPGQGDHQPQHF. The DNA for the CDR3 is TGTGCCAGCAGCCCGGGACAGGGGGATCATCAGCCCCAGCATTTT.

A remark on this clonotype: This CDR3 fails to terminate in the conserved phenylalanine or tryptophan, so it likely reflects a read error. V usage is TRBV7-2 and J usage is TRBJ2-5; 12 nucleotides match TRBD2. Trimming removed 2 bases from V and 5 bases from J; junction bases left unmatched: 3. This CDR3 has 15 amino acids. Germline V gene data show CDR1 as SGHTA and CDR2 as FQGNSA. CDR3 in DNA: TGTGCCAGCAGCTTACCTAGCGGGGGGGGGGAGACCCAGTACTTA. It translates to CASSLPSGGGETQYL.